These 11 T cell receptor beta chains were sequenced from one sample in a study of human T cells and chemical hapten exposure. TCRdb re-analysed the RACE reads in MiXCR, keeping a single row per CDR3 protein. Of a few hundred thousand distinct CDR3 sequences listed, around 7% are singletons. Time point noted: pre-sensitization, week 0. Regarding treatment: therapeutic diphenylcyclopropenone sensitization with weekly scalp DPC. The specimen was whole blood, collected in connection with sensitization to the hapten diphenylcyclopropenone (DPC). These receptors were collected from a man aged 18 to 29 with alopecia areata. Some clones in this sample may be carry-over from other donors' samples.

V usage is TRBV9 and J usage is TRBJ2-3; the D is unclear. CDR1 is SGDLS and CDR2 is YYNGEE in the germline V gene. V lost 2 bases, J lost 1 base, and 14 bases lay in between. CDR3 length equals 16 residues. The CDR3 here is CASSVPDVWGTDTQYF. As DNA, the CDR3 is TGTGCCAGCAGCGTCCCAGACGTTTGGGGCACAGATACGCAGTATTTT.

This clonotype was counted at least ten times. The J gene is TRBJ2-5, the V gene TRBV12-3 or TRBV12-4; TRBD1 is a possible D gene (5 bases). V lost 2 bases to trimming and J lost 1 base, with 8 bases between them. The length of the CDR3 is 14 residues. The CDR3 is CASSLRGVQETQYF. The CDR3 coding sequence is TGTGCCAGCAGTTTAAGGGGTGTCCAAGAGACCCAGTACTTC.

The rearrangement links TRBV6-5 to TRBJ1-1, with 7 positions matching TRBD1. The CDR3 runs 17 residues. From germline, CDR1 is MNHEY and CDR2 SVGAGI. V gave up 1 base and J gave up 3 bases; unmatched junction bases: 11. The DNA of the CDR3 is TGTGCCAGCAGTTACTTGGCAGCCGGGACAGAGGACACTGAAGCTTTCTTT. It codes for CASSYLAAGTEDTEAFF.

This clonotype was detected only a few times. V is TRBV4-3 and J is TRBJ2-7; D not resolved. Trimming shortened V by 0 bases and J by 4 bases, and 13 bases separated the two germline ends. This CDR3 region has 15 residues. CDR1 is LGHNA and CDR2 is YSLEER in the germline V gene. The CDR3 loop reads CASSQDKSRIYEQYF. CDR3 coding DNA: TGCGCCAGCAGCCAAGATAAGTCCAGGATTTACGAGCAGTACTTC.

J is TRBJ2-2 and V is TRBV6-2 or TRBV6-3; D ambiguous. Germline V gene lookup returns CDR1 MNHEY and CDR2 SVGEGT. The CDR3 has 12 residues. V was clipped by 1 base and J by 6 bases, with 3 bases between them. This CDR3 reads CASSYFAGELFF. The CDR3 DNA is TGTGCCAGCAGTTACTTCGCCGGGGAGCTGTTTTTT.

The rearrangement joins TRBV6-2 or TRBV6-3 to TRBJ1-3, with 7 bases identical to TRBD1. Trimming cost V 8 bases and J 1 base; bases outside gene matches: 14. Per germline, CDR1 MNHEY and CDR2 SVGEGT. CDR3 length: 17 residues. This CDR3 reads CASGGQFEGYSGNTIYF. The CDR3 nucleotides are TGTGCCAGCGGGGGACAGTTCGAGGGATATTCTGGAAACACCATATATTTT.

Only a few counts were recorded for this clonotype. V usage is TRBV20-1 and J usage is TRBJ2-3; TRBD1 might be the D (5 bases). This CDR3 is built from 13 residues. Trimming pared 6 bases from V and 2 bases from J, leaving 12 bases between. Germline V CDR1 and CDR2: DFQATT, SNEGSKA (reference sequence). The CDR3 loop is CSARQSNTDTQYF. The CDR3 region has the DNA TGCAGTGCACGACAGTCTAACACAGATACGCAGTATTTT.

This clonotype was found a few times. The chain carries TRBV7-2 and TRBJ2-4; the D gene is possibly TRBD1 (6 bases). Germline CDR1 is SGHTA and CDR2 is FQGNSA. Trimming took off 0 bases at V and 1 base at J, with 13 bases between the two ends. The CDR3 runs 17 residues. The CDR3 spells CASSLATGNLAKNIQYF. In DNA, the CDR3 is TGTGCCAGCAGCTTAGCTACAGGGAATCTGGCCAAAAACATTCAGTACTTC.

This clonotype was found a few times. This chain connects TRBV4-1 to TRBJ1-6, with D uncertain. Germline CDR1 is MGHRA and CDR2 is YSYEKL. The CDR3 consists of 13 residues. The V end was cut by 1 base, the J end by 7 bases, with 5 bases between. The CDR3 is CASSQVMNSPLHF. In nucleotides, the CDR3 is TGCGCCAGCAGCCAAGTGATGAATTCACCCCTCCACTTT.

This clonotype has just a few counts. The rearrangement joins TRBV12-3 or TRBV12-4 to TRBJ1-1; D is undetermined. This CDR3 is 13 amino acids long. V was shortened by 3 bases and J by 6 bases, with 11 bases between the two germline ends. The CDR3 protein is CASSFFSRAEAFF. The CDR3 DNA reads TGTGCCAGCAGTTTTTTCAGTCGGGCTGAAGCTTTCTTT.

This clonotype has only a few counts. The rearrangement joins TRBV4-3 to TRBJ1-1; D call uncertain. CDR1 is LGHNA and CDR2 is YSLEER in the germline V gene. V lost 2 bases, J lost 1 base, and 11 bases lay in between. CDR3 size: 15 residues. The CDR3 DNA reads TGCGCCAGCAGCCAACTCCTGAGCAGGAACACTGAAGCTTTCTTT. Protein sequence: CASSQLLSRNTEAFF.